This T cell receptor (beta chain) was recorded in a study of graft-versus-host responses after intestinal transplantation. Study-wide results and caveats: Allografts from individuals with graft-donor T cell macrochimerism displayed high graft-versus-host to host-versus-graft clonal ratios. Recipient bone marrow held GvH clones, some seen earlier in ileum or blood.

As for this clone: Its antigen is unidentified.

The germline CDR1 and CDR2 sequences are SNHLY and FYNNEI. The CDR3 totals 15 residues. Trimming removed 3 bases from V and 2 bases from J, with 11 bases in between. The repertoire was sequenced with immunoSEQ multiplex PCR; TCRdb's copy has only in-frame clones and lacks some. Counted here are more than 100,000 clones, approximately 95% occurring once; the ten biggest clones make up roughly 3%. The chain employs TRBV2 and TRBJ2-1, with unresolved D. The clonotype originates from a human donor who received an intestinal transplant. Sequenced material: unstimulated CD8+ T cells sorted from spleen or lymph node cells, taken before intestinal transplant. Written as DNA, the CDR3 is TGTGCCAGCAGTGATCGGCAGAGCCCCTACAATGAGCAGTTCTTC. Amino acid sequence: CASSDRQSPYNEQFF.